This TCR beta chain was captured in a study of metastatic and nonmetastatic thyroid tumors. Using MiXCR, TCRdb re-called clones from the PCR reads. Here the sample spans about 35,000 clones, approximately 17% being singletons. Nobody among the patients had been given any treatment before thyroid surgery. This clone showed up many times. The sample has other DNA sequences that encode this CDR3 too. The sample comprised blood. This clonotype originated in a male donor with papillary thyroid cancer or a benign thyroid nodule (not recorded which). Some clones in this sample may be carry-over from other donors' samples.

CDR3 sequence reads: CASSPGQGYGYTF. The CDR3 DNA is TGTGCCAGCAGTCCCGGACAGGGATATGGCTACACCTTC. The chain uses TRBV12-3 or TRBV12-4 and TRBJ1-2, with 8 bases that match TRBD1. V was clipped by 5 bases and J by 5 bases; unmatched bases: 4. The CDR3 extends over 13 amino acids.